This entry concerns a single T cell receptor beta chain. The sample holds one count of this clone. Its recognized antigen is unknown. No quality values exist for individual bases; no much larger clone is one base distant. TCRbeta CDR3 regions were amplified from genomic DNA by means of the immunoSEQ Assay, a bias-controlled multiplex PCR. The original pipeline was this. The number of nucleated cells in each sample was estimated from the amplification of reference gene primers within the assay. To quantify the absolute abundance of each unique TCRbeta CDR3 rearrangement, sequence reads were collapsed and filtered. For each sample, productive Simpson clonality was calculated as the square root of Simpson's diversity index across productive rearrangements. Held by TCRdb, this immuneACCESS table contains in-frame sequences only and omits some clones. Under half of the omission traces to an unresolved V gene where checked; the cause of the rest is unknown. V and J calls and clone size are those listed in that table; D and trimming were worked out from the DNA. Here the sample has more than 95,000 clones; approximately 80% occur a single time. The top ten constitute 3.8% of the sample.

Each collaborating institution followed its own protocols to collect whole blood in K2EDTA tubes. For TCRbeta analysis, collaborator samples were shipped as frozen whole blood, as isolated PBMCs, or as DNA extracted from either sample type. The CDR3 spans 15 residues, from the cysteine through the phenylalanine. Kept here is only the CDR3 DNA, which spans 45 bases and is read in frame from base 1. CDR1 and CDR2 are drawn from the germline V gene (reference sequence): MNHNY, SVGAGI. V is reduced by 6 bases and J by 3 bases, leaving a spacing of 17 bases between them. The sample belongs to a study of blood T cell repertoires in COVID-19 (dated by TCRdb to about 2020). General notes on the study: The collaborator samples originated in the United States, Italy and Spain and spanned the acute and convalescent phases of COVID-19. The repertoires were released in a freely available public database intended as a resource for research on the immune response to SARS-CoV-2. Sample metadata almost always included a de-identified subject ID, COVID-19 status, age in years and sex. The dataset comprised deeply sampled blood TCRbeta repertoires from subjects exposed to, actively infected with, or recovered from COVID-19. Samples were obtained from the ongoing ImmuneRACE study (first 160 participants) and from some 1,200 subjects provided by 6 global collaborators. The material from the prospective study consisted of cDNA or gDNA derived from T cells, B-cell-depleted T cells, or PBMCs. Where available, HLA class I and class II types were taken from metadata supplied by the sample provider and were not determined by assay-based typing. Summary of the overall study and its limitations: The quantity of clinical and demographic metadata differed by source and by participant and was supplied without curation.

Material: peripheral blood. This receptor was obtained from a woman aged 45-60 years with acute or convalescent COVID-19. The chain uses TRBV6-6 and TRBJ1-2, with the identity of the D gene unclear. Here is the DNA: TGTGCCAGCAGCCCCGGTGGGAGGGTCGACTATGGCTACACCTTC. It codes for CASSPGGRVDYGYTF.